This T cell receptor beta chain appears in the sequencing data of a study of shared clonotypes between healthy human individuals. The study's findings and limits: Clonotypes not shared had lower generation probabilities than those common to all four donors. Researchers sampled blood only, noting tissue repertoires likely differ. Rarefaction indicated that sorted-subset sequencing remained incomplete although depth was large.

In regard to this clone: Its antigen is unknown.

All donors qualified as healthy HIV-negative adults and had experienced no recent acute infections or vaccinations. Trimming cost V 4 bases and J 5 bases; bases outside gene matches: 7. The germline CDR1 and CDR2 sequences are SGHNT and YYREEE (reference sequence). The CDR3 has 14 amino acids. Assay: immunoSEQ multiplex PCR; the TCRdb copy retains only in-frame clones and omits some. Of roughly 2,500,000 clones listed, over 85% are singletons. Source material: naive CD4+ T cells from PBMCs. Subset defined: CD45RA+ positively selected. This chain connects TRBV5-4 to TRBJ2-5; 8 bases line up with TRBD2. The TCR originated in a man aged 18 to 30 in good health. Some clones in this sample may be carry-over from other donors' samples. The CDR3 protein is CASSPGGRSETQYF. CDR3 in DNA: TGTGCCAGCAGCCCAGGCGGGAGGTCGGAGACCCAGTACTTC. The full variable domain, rest sourced from reference TRBV5-4 and TRBJ2-5, is ETGVTQSPTHLIKTRGQQVTLRCSSQSGHNTVSWYQQALGQGPQFIFQYYREEENGRGNFPPRFSGLQFPNYSSELNVNALELDDSALYLCASSPGGRSETQYFGPGTRLLVL.